This T cell receptor (beta chain) was found in a study of T cells in Graves' hyperthyroidism and ophthalmopathy. Study-level points and caveats: Ophthalmopathy stood apart from stable hyperthyroidism in a 13 V-J model.

Diagnosis rested on symptoms, serum thyroxine and TRAb, thyroid ultrasound, and orbital computed tomography. The authors took PBMCs from roughly 10 ml fresh peripheral blood. TCR beta CDR3 sequences were amplified from RNA transcripts. TCR CDR3 regions were first amplified by RT-PCR with HTBI primers. TCRdb re-called the multiplex PCR reads through MiXCR, storing one row per CDR3 protein. The table lists roughly 380,000 distinct CDR3 sequences, less than 20% of them singletons. Worth noting for this clonotype: Its antigen is unidentified.

The V end lost 4 bases, the J end lost 1 base, and 15 bases lay between the germline ends. The germline gives CDR1 SGDLS, CDR2 YYNGEE. The CDR3 is 15 amino acids. This TCR derives from a woman in her forties with Graves' ophthalmopathy. The gene calls are TRBV9 and TRBJ2-7; D possibly corresponds to TRBD1 (6 bases). Sequences were obtained from blood. The CDR3 sequence: CASSPETDSSYEQYF. The CDR3 DNA follows: TGTGCCAGCAGCCCGGAAACGGACAGTTCCTACGAGCAGTACTTC.